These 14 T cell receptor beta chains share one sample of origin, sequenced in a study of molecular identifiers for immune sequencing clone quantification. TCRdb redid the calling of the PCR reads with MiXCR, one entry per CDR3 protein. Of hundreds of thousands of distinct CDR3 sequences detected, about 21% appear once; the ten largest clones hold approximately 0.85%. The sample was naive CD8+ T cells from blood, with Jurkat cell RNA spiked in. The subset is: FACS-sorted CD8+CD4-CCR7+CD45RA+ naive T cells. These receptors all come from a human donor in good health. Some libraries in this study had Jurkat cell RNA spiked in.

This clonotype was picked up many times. Written as DNA, the CDR3 is TGTGCCAGCAGTTTATTGGGGAACGACTACGAGCAGTACTTC. Translating gives CASSLLGNDYEQYF. The genes are TRBV28 and TRBJ2-7; no definite D call. CDR1 and CDR2 (germline): MDHEN, SYDVKM. This CDR3 region has 14 residues. V lost 1 base to trimming and J lost 3 bases, with 10 bases between them.

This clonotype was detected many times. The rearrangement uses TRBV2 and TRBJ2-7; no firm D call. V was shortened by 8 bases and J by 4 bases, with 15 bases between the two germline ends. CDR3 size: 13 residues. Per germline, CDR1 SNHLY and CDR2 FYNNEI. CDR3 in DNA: TGTGCCAGCGCCCCGGGTACTACGTACGAGCAGTACTTC. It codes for CASAPGTTYEQYF.

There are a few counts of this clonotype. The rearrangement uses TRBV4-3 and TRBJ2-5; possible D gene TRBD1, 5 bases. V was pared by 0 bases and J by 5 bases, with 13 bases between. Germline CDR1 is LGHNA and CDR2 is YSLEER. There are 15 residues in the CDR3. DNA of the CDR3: TGCGCCAGCAGCCAAGATCTTACAGGCAAGGAGACCCAGTACTTC. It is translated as CASSQDLTGKETQYF.

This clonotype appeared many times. CDR3 in DNA: TGTGCCTGGAGTGTTCTGGTCACAGATACGCAGTATTTT. Its translation is CAWSVLVTDTQYF. The chain employs TRBV30 and TRBJ2-3; the D is unclear. The CDR3 is 13 residues long. The germline V gene encodes CDR1 GTSNPN and CDR2 SVGIG (reference sequence). Trimming pared 0 bases from V and 2 bases from J, leaving 6 bases between.

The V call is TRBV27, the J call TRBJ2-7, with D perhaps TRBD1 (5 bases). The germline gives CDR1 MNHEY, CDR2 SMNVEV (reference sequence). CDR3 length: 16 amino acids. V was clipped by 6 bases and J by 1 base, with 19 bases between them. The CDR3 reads CASSTRGRAFSYEQYF. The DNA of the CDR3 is TGTGCCAGCAGCACTCGTGGCAGGGCCTTTTCCTACGAGCAGTACTTC.

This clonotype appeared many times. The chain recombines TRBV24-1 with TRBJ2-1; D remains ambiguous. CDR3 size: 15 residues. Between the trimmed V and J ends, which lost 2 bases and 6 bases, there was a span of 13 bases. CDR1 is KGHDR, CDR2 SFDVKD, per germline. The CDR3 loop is CATSDYATSANEQFF. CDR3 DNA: TGTGCCACCAGTGATTATGCTACCAGCGCCAATGAGCAGTTCTTC.

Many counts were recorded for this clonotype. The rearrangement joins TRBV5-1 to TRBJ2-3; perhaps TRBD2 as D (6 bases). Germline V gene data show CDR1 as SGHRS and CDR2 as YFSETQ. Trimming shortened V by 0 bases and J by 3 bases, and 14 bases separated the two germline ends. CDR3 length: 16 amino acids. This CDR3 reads CASSLVEGGVTDTQYF. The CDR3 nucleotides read TGCGCCAGCAGCTTGGTTGAGGGAGGCGTGACAGATACGCAGTATTTT.

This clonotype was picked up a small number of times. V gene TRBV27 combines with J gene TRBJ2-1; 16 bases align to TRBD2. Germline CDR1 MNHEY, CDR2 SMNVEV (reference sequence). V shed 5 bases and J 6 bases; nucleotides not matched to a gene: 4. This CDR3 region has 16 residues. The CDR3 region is CASSMGLAGGGNEQFF. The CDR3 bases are TGTGCCAGCAGTATGGGACTAGCGGGAGGGGGCAATGAGCAGTTCTTC.

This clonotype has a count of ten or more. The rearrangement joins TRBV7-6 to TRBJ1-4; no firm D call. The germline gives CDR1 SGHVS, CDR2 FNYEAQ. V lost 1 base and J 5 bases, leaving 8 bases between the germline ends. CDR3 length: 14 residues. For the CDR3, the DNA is TGTGCCAGCAGCTTAGGAGCAGGAAATGAAAAACTGTTTTTT. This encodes CASSLGAGNEKLFF.

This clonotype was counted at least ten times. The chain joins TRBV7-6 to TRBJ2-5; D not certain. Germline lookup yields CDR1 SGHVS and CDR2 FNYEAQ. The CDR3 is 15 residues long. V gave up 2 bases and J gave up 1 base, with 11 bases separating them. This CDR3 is CASSLSAAVQETQYF. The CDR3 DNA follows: TGTGCCAGCAGCTTATCGGCAGCTGTCCAAGAGACCCAGTACTTC.

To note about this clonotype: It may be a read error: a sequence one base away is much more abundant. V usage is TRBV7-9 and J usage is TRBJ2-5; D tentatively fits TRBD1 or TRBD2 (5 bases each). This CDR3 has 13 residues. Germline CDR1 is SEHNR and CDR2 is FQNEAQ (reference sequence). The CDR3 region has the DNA TGTGCCGGCAGTCCCCGGGACGAAGAGACCCAGTACTTC. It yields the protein CAGSPRDEETQYF.

CDR3 protein: CASSFHPIGTTQETQYF. Written as DNA, the CDR3 is TGTGCCAGCAGCTTCCACCCCATAGGGACTACCCAAGAGACCCAGTACTTC. The V gene is TRBV7-9, the J gene TRBJ2-5, with TRBD2 matching 7 bases. The CDR3 contains 17 residues. With V trimmed by 3 bases and J by 1 base, 11 bases remained unmatched. Germline V CDR1 and CDR2: SEHNR, FQNEAQ (reference sequence).

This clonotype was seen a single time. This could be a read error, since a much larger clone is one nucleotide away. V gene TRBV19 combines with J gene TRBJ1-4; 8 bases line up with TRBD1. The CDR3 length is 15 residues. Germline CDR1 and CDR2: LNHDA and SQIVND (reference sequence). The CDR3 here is CASKDRDTTNEKLVF. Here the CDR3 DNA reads TGTGCCAGTAAGGACAGGGACACAACTAATGAAAAACTGGTTTTT.

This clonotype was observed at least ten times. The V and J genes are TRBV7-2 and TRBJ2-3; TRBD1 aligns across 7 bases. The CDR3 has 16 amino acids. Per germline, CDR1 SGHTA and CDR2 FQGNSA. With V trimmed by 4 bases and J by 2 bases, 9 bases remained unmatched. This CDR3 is CASSSIGTVITDTQYF. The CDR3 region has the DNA TGTGCCAGCAGCTCCATCGGGACAGTGATCACAGATACGCAGTATTTT.